The rows below give T cell receptor beta chains drawn from one sample of a study of T cell repertoires in cytomegalovirus infection. Antigen specificity for these receptors is unknown. One entry per CDR3 protein results from TCRdb running MiXCR on the reads. The sample records about 830,000 distinct CDR3 sequences, 32% being singletons. Sequenced here: cultured CD8+ T cells from PBMCs, sampled from culture after CMV antigen stimulation. The receptor source for this set is a human donor in good health (CMV status not recorded). Some clones in this sample may be carry-over from other donors' samples. Both conserved end residues are part of each CDR3. Each record gives: CDR3 length, clone size, D gene, J gene, V gene, CDR3 protein, CDR3 DNA. The D gene is left open where the match is weak. Size tells how often a clone was seen (once, few, many) or the class of an expanded clone, and some rows leave it out.

17	NA	TRBD1	TRBJ2-7	TRBV6-6	CASSYLVRDSNSYEQYF	TGTGCCAGCAGTTACTTGGTGAGGGACAGCAATTCCTACGAGCAGTACTTC
13	NA	TRBD1	TRBJ1-2	TRBV10-1	CASRKGQGDGYTF	TGCGCCAGCAGAAAGGGACAGGGTGATGGCTACACCTTC
14	few	NA	TRBJ2-5	TRBV5-6	CASSWGRPGETQYF	TGTGCCAGCAGCTGGGGAAGGCCTGGAGAGACCCAGTACTTC
17	NA	TRBD1	TRBJ1-2	TRBV19	CASSIPYTGTGAYGYTF	TGTGCCAGTAGTATCCCCTACACCGGGACAGGGGCCTATGGCTACACCTTC
15	NA	TRBD1	TRBJ2-3	TRBV10-3	CAIGVADRATDTQYF	TGTGCCATCGGGGTCGCTGACAGGGCCACAGATACGCAGTATTTT
15	many	TRBD1	TRBJ2-1	TRBV19	CASSPWTGGGGEQFF	TGTGCCAGTAGTCCGTGGACAGGGGGCGGAGGTGAGCAGTTCTTC
13	NA	NA	TRBJ2-1	TRBV28	CASTEPDYNEQFF	TGTGCCAGCACGGAACCAGACTACAATGAGCAGTTCTTC
17	NA	NA	TRBJ2-5	TRBV19	CASSISGVWRPDGTQYF	TGTGCCAGTAGTATATCGGGAGTTTGGAGGCCGGACGGGACCCAGTACTTC
14	NA	NA	TRBJ2-1	TRBV4-1	CASSPQGGAGKQFF	TGCGCCAGCAGCCCGCAAGGGGGAGCGGGGAAGCAGTTCTTC
13	NA	NA	TRBJ2-7	TRBV2	CASSEYGYSGQYF	TGTGCCAGCAGTGAATACGGGTATAGCGGACAGTACTTC
14	few	NA	TRBJ1-2	TRBV12-3/TRBV12-4	CASSLGVSYYGYTF	TGTGCCAGCAGTCTAGGGGTGTCCTACTATGGCTACACCTTC
15	NA	NA	TRBJ2-7	TRBV7-9	CASSLGGLESYEQYF	TGTGCCAGCAGCTTAGGAGGCCTGGAATCCTACGAGCAGTACTTC
14	NA	NA	TRBJ1-2	TRBV5-4	CASSVQGTNYGYTF	TGTGCCAGCAGCGTACAGGGTACCAACTATGGCTACACCTTC
20	many	TRBD1	TRBJ2-4	TRBV12-3/TRBV12-4	CASSLYVGQGVPLAKNIQYF	TGTGCCAGCAGTCTTTATGTGGGACAGGGCGTTCCTCTTGCCAAAAACATTCAGTACTTC
15	NA	TRBD1	TRBJ2-5	TRBV7-3	CASSLTPGQGVAQYF	TGTGCCAGCAGTTTGACACCGGGACAGGGGGTAGCTCAGTACTTC
15	few	NA	TRBJ2-5	TRBV10-3	CAISVRGLGEETQYF	TGTGCCATCTCAGTTAGGGGATTGGGGGAAGAGACCCAGTACTTC
16	NA	NA	TRBJ1-3	TRBV12-3/TRBV12-4	CASSPGGDHSGNTIYF	TGTGCCAGCAGCCCTGGGGGCGATCACTCTGGAAACACCATATATTTT
17	NA	NA	TRBJ1-5	TRBV6-6	CASSYSRDRWSNQPQHF	TGTGCCAGCAGTTACTCGAGGGACCGGTGGAGCAATCAGCCCCAGCATTTT
12	NA	NA	TRBJ2-5	TRBV12-3/TRBV12-4	CASSEDGGTQYF	TGTGCCAGCAGTGAGGACGGCGGGACCCAGTACTTC
15	NA	TRBD2	TRBJ2-1	TRBV7-6	CASWAQSGGENEQFF	TGTGCCAGCTGGGCTCAGAGCGGGGGGGAAAATGAGCAGTTCTTC
13	few	NA	TRBJ2-5	TRBV24-1	CATSDWGLETQYF	TGTGCCACCAGTGATTGGGGGTTAGAGACCCAGTACTTC
19	NA	NA	TRBJ2-5	TRBV7-9	CASSLPSRGTGEYQETQYF	TGTGCCAGCAGCTTACCTTCCAGAGGTACTGGGGAGTACCAAGAGACCCAGTACTTC
16	NA	TRBD2	TRBJ2-1	TRBV19	CASSIGLAEPYNEQFF	TGTGCCAGTAGTATAGGGCTAGCGGAGCCCTACAATGAGCAGTTCTTC
15	many	TRBD1	TRBJ1-4	TRBV10-3	CAIRAGGQGKEKLFF	TGTGCCATCAGAGCGGGGGGACAGGGAAAAGAAAAACTGTTTTTT
15	NA	NA	TRBJ2-5	TRBV28	CASSLFGGPAETQYF	TGTGCCAGCAGTTTATTTGGGGGGCCGGCGGAGACCCAGTACTTC
16	NA	TRBD2	TRBJ2-3	TRBV10-3	CAITGLAGVGTDTQYF	TGTGCCATCACCGGACTAGCGGGGGTAGGCACAGATACGCAGTATTTT
15	NA	NA	TRBJ2-1	TRBV4-2	CASSQDAPPHNEQFF	TGTGCCAGCAGCCAAGATGCTCCACCCCACAATGAGCAGTTCTTC
16	NA	TRBD2	TRBJ2-4	TRBV11-2	CTSSLVRAGEKNIQYF	TGTACCAGCAGCTTAGTTCGGGCGGGGGAGAAAAACATTCAGTACTTC
15	many	NA	TRBJ2-1	TRBV7-8	CASSLGGEVYNEQFF	TGTGCCAGCAGCTTAGGTGGGGAAGTATACAATGAGCAGTTCTTC
21	NA	TRBD2	TRBJ2-3	TRBV7-2	CASSLAGTSGGYYPSTDTQYF	TGTGCCAGCAGCTTAGCGGGAACTAGCGGGGGGTACTACCCTAGCACAGATACGCAGTATTTT
13	few	NA	TRBJ2-7	TRBV6-5	CASSYGLNYEQYF	TGTGCCAGCAGTTACGGGCTTAACTACGAGCAGTACTTC
15	many	NA	TRBJ1-3	TRBV7-6	CASSLWTASGNTIYF	TGTGCCAGCAGCTTATGGACAGCCTCTGGAAACACCATATATTTT
15	NA	NA	TRBJ1-6	TRBV4-3	CASSQGKGPGVSLHF	TGCGCCAGCAGCCAGGGGAAGGGCCCCGGGGTGTCCCTCCACTTT
14	NA	NA	TRBJ2-7	TRBV6-6	CASSYPGQPYEQYF	TGTGCCAGCAGTTACCCCGGACAGCCCTACGAGCAGTACTTC
14	many	NA	TRBJ2-5	TRBV7-2	CASSLAGSQETQYF	TGTGCCAGCAGCTTAGCGGGCAGCCAAGAGACCCAGTACTTC
16	NA	TRBD1	TRBJ2-7	TRBV7-7	CASSLGPGTGHYEQYF	TGTGCTAGCAGCTTAGGGCCCGGGACAGGACACTACGAGCAGTACTTC
12	few	NA	TRBJ1-2	TRBV6-1	CASKEGNYGYTF	TGTGCCAGCAAGGAGGGAAACTATGGCTACACCTTC
16	few	NA	TRBJ1-1	TRBV27	CASSLVRLGEDTEAFF	TGTGCCAGCAGTTTAGTGAGGTTAGGGGAAGACACTGAAGCTTTCTTT
15	NA	NA	TRBJ2-1	TRBV7-6	CANLPRGSLVDEQFF	TGTGCCAACCTCCCTCGGGGGTCCTTGGTCGATGAGCAGTTCTTC
15	few	TRBD1	TRBJ2-3	TRBV12-3/TRBV12-4	CASSISKTGGDTQYF	TGTGCCAGCAGTATATCAAAGACAGGGGGCGATACGCAGTATTTT
14	few	NA	TRBJ2-3	TRBV7-9	CASSLLDFTDTQYF	TGTGCCAGCAGCTTACTGGACTTCACAGATACGCAGTATTTT
14	few	TRBD1	TRBJ2-7	TRBV12-3/TRBV12-4	CASTYRDSRYEQYF	TGTGCCAGCACCTACAGGGACAGCCGCTACGAGCAGTACTTC
15	few	NA	TRBJ1-5	TRBV4-1	CASSQALGTHQPQHF	TGCGCCAGCAGCCAAGCACTTGGCACCCATCAGCCCCAGCATTTT
15	NA	NA	TRBJ2-7	TRBV27	CASSLTSKGPYEQYF	TGTGCCAGCAGTTTAACTAGCAAGGGGCCCTACGAGCAGTACTTC
14	few	TRBD1	TRBJ1-1	TRBV28	CASSSSPGQGPPFF	TGTGCCAGCAGTTCCTCGCCGGGACAGGGACCACCTTTCTTT
15	many	TRBD1	TRBJ2-1	TRBV11-2	CASSLIRQGFGEQFF	TGTGCCAGCAGCTTAATCAGACAGGGGTTCGGTGAGCAGTTCTTC
17	many	TRBD2	TRBJ2-5	TRBV7-6	CASSLESGLAGKETQYF	TGTGCCAGCAGCTTAGAGAGCGGACTAGCGGGGAAAGAGACCCAGTACTTC
15	few	TRBD1	TRBJ2-2	TRBV11-1	CASSLSRTGAGELFF	TGTGCCAGCAGCTTATCCCGGACAGGGGCCGGGGAGCTGTTTTTT
15	NA	NA	TRBJ2-7	TRBV15	CATSGRTRFSYEQYF	TGTGCCACCAGCGGTCGGACACGGTTTTCCTACGAGCAGTACTTC
12	NA	TRBD1	TRBJ1-1	TRBV27	CASSLGGTGPIF	TGTGCCAGCAGTTTGGGGGGGACAGGTCCAATCTTT
15	many	TRBD2	TRBJ2-1	TRBV7-2	CASSLTSGGAHEQFF	TGTGCCAGCAGCCTGACTAGCGGGGGGGCCCATGAGCAGTTCTTC
18	NA	NA	TRBJ1-5	TRBV20-1	CSARGRGSLGEGNQPQHF	TGCAGTGCTAGGGGCCGGGGGTCGTTGGGAGAGGGCAATCAGCCCCAGCATTTT
12	NA	NA	TRBJ1-1	TRBV7-9	CASSQQGIEAFF	TGTGCCAGCAGCCAGCAGGGGATAGAAGCTTTCTTT